What follows are 21 T cell receptor beta chains derived from one specimen sequenced in a study of T cells in Graves' hyperthyroidism and ophthalmopathy (dated by TCRdb to about 2019). Receptors were amplified or captured by multiplex PCR. Sequencing instrument: Illumina HiSeq 2000. The TCR beta CDR3 regions were amplified from RNA transcripts. A first-round RT-PCR of the TCR CDR3 used the HTBI primer set with the Qiagen OneStep RT-PCR kit. TCRdb reran the public reads through fastp at Q25 and MiXCR, keeping productive beta chains. Each entry merges the rows of one CDR3 protein and shows their most common DNA and genes. For this sample there are about 640,000 distinct CDR3 sequences; approximately 14% appear just once. Approximately 12% of the sample belongs to the ten largest clones. Material: blood. The receptor set was obtained from a woman in her forties or fifties with Graves' ophthalmopathy.

This clonotype has a handful of counts. The CDR3, as DNA: TGTGCCAGTAGTATCTCTAGGGGGCGGTTGGAGACCCAGTACTTC. It codes for CASSISRGRLETQYF. This chain uses TRBV19 with TRBJ2-5, with TRBD1 matching over 7 bases. V gave up 3 bases and J gave up 5 bases; unmatched junction bases: 9. CDR1 is LNHDA and CDR2 is SQIVND in the germline V gene (reference sequence). This CDR3 is 15 amino acids long.

This clonotype occurred many times. The chain carries TRBV28 and TRBJ1-5; 7 nucleotides agree with TRBD1. V trimming: 3 bases; J trimming: 4 bases; junction bases outside the gene matches: 3. This CDR3 contains 14 residues. Germline loops: CDR1 MDHEN, CDR2 SYDVKM. This chain's CDR3 is CASSFRGTNQPQHF. As DNA, the CDR3 is TGTGCCAGCAGTTTCAGGGGGACAAATCAGCCCCAGCATTTT.

This chain links TRBV7-3 with TRBJ1-2; perhaps TRBD1 as D (6 bases). The CDR3 length is 17 residues. Trimming left V 5 bases short and J 4 bases short, with 23 bases between. Germline CDR1 is SGHTA and CDR2 is FQGTGA. The CDR3 is CASSQWSDSLEGYGYTF. The CDR3 DNA sequence: TGTGCCAGCAGCCAGTGGTCGGACAGTTTAGAGGGCTATGGCTACACCTTC.

V and J are TRBV15 and TRBJ2-1; D is possibly TRBD1 (5 bases). CDR1 is LNHNV and CDR2 is YYDKDF in the germline V gene (reference sequence). Trimming left V 2 bases short and J 10 bases short, with 15 bases between. This CDR3 contains 14 residues. CDR3 residues: CATSRSRTGDEQFF. In DNA, the CDR3 is TGTGCCACCAGCAGATCCCGCACAGGAGACGAGCAGTTCTTC.

This clonotype has only a few counts. This chain connects TRBV4-3 to TRBJ2-4; D might be TRBD1 (6 bases). This CDR3 has 15 amino acids. CDR1 is LGHNA, CDR2 YSLEER, per germline. V lost 0 bases and J 5 bases, leaving 11 bases between the germline ends. CDR3 sequence: CASSQDVWTENIQYF. In DNA, the CDR3 is TGCGCCAGCAGCCAAGATGTATGGACAGAAAACATTCAGTACTTC.

This clonotype was counted between two and nine times. This chain uses TRBV20-1 with TRBJ2-7, with D tentatively TRBD1 or TRBD2 (5 bases each). The length of the CDR3 is 14 residues. Germline V lookup: CDR1 DFQATT, CDR2 SNEGSKA (reference sequence). V lost 0 bases and J lost 3, with 12 bases in between. CDR3 loop: CSARDPGLFYEQYF. As DNA, the CDR3 is TGCAGTGCTAGAGACCCGGGGCTATTCTACGAGCAGTACTTC.

This clonotype has a count of ten or more. This chain links TRBV29-1 with TRBJ1-1; 8 bases map to TRBD1. The CDR3 has 14 amino acids. From germline, CDR1 is SQVTM and CDR2 ANQGSEA. J was trimmed by 2 bases and V by 4 bases; bases with no gene match: 6. CDR3 region: CSVGQQGGNTEAFF. CDR3 DNA: TGCAGCGTTGGACAACAGGGGGGAAACACTGAAGCTTTCTTT. Full variable domain (remainder filled in from reference TRBV29-1 and TRBJ1-1): SAVISQKPSRDICQRGTSLTIQCQVDSQVTMMFWYRQQPGQSLTLIATANQGSEATYESGFVIDKFPISRPNLTFSTLTVSNMSPEDSSIYLCSVGQQGGNTEAFFGQGTRLTVV.

In this sample, this clonotype turned up a few times. This chain connects TRBV6-1 to TRBJ2-1; 9 bases map to TRBD1. With 5 bases clipped from V and 6 bases from J, the junction kept 11 bases outside the gene matches. The length of the CDR3 is 16 residues. Germline lookup yields CDR1 MNHNS and CDR2 SASEGT. The CDR3 sequence is CASSHRDRVRGNEQFF. In DNA, the CDR3 is TGTGCCAGCAGTCACCGGGACAGGGTGCGAGGCAATGAGCAGTTCTTC.

V usage is TRBV5-7 and J usage is TRBJ2-2; 7 nucleotides match TRBD2. TRBV5-7 is an ORF, and what it does is uncertain. This CDR3 has 18 residues. Unmatched junction bases numbered 10, after V lost 0 bases and J lost 2 bases. CDR3 in amino acids: CASSLEGTKRVNTGELFF. The CDR3 region has the DNA TGTGCCAGCAGCTTGGAGGGGACTAAGCGGGTTAACACCGGGGAGCTGTTTTTT.

This clonotype has at least ten counts. V usage is TRBV7-2 and J usage is TRBJ2-7; 8 nucleotides match TRBD2. Germline CDR1 SGHTA, CDR2 FQGNSA. The CDR3 extends over 16 amino acids. V dropped 2 bases and J dropped 1; count of bases not matched to a gene: 7. The CDR3 reads CASSLQAGGPSYEQYF. Written as DNA, the CDR3 is TGTGCCAGCAGCTTACAGGCGGGAGGTCCTTCCTACGAGCAGTACTTC.

This clonotype has at least ten counts. V usage is TRBV2 and J usage is TRBJ2-1; possibly TRBD2 for D (6 bases). This CDR3 spans 11 amino acids. The ends were cut back, 4 bases at V and 15 bases at J, with 13 bases in the middle. Germline CDR1 SNHLY, CDR2 FYNNEI. CDR3: CASSGKRVGFF. The CDR3 DNA reads as TGTGCCAGCAGTGGGAAGCGGGTTGGGTTCTTC.

The chain links TRBV7-9 to TRBJ2-5; 7 nucleotides agree with TRBD1. The CDR3 has 14 amino acids. CDR1 is SEHNR and CDR2 is FQNEAQ in the germline V gene (reference sequence). V gave up 5 bases and J gave up 4 bases; unmatched junction bases: 7. CDR3: CASSQEGQRETQYF. In DNA, the CDR3 is TGTGCCAGCAGCCAAGAGGGACAGCGAGAGACCCAGTACTTC.

In its sample, this clonotype was seen a few times. The chain employs TRBV28 and TRBJ2-7; D is perhaps TRBD2 (6 bases). Trimming took 8 bases from V and 0 from J, leaving 11 bases between them. This CDR3 is 13 amino acids long. Germline CDR1 MDHEN, CDR2 SYDVKM. CDR3 residues: CASGLASSYEQYF. The CDR3 nucleotides are TGTGCCAGCGGTCTAGCGAGCTCCTACGAGCAGTACTTC.

In its sample, this clonotype was seen a few times. The chain has TRBV6-2 or TRBV6-3 and TRBJ1-2; TRBD1 might be the D (5 bases). V lost 6 bases and J 3 bases, leaving 11 bases between the germline ends. The CDR3 sequence is 13 residues long. Germline values: CDR1 MNHEY, CDR2 SVGEGT. CDR3 nucleotide sequence: TGTGCCAGCAGAGGAGGGGCAGACTATGGCTACACCTTC. Translating it yields CASRGGADYGYTF.

J is TRBJ1-3 and V is TRBV19; possibly TRBD1 for D (5 bases). This CDR3 has 14 amino acids. CDR1 is LNHDA, CDR2 SQIVND, per germline (reference sequence). V was pared by 5 bases and J by 2 bases, with 10 bases between. CDR3 DNA: TGTGCCAGTAGTGTTACAGGAGCTGGAAACACCATATATTTT. Its protein is CASSVTGAGNTIYF.

This clonotype showed up many times. The J gene is TRBJ2-1, the V gene TRBV7-2; either TRBD1 or TRBD2 may supply D (5 bases each). V lost 1 base and J lost 4, with 17 bases in between. The CDR3 has 17 amino acids. Germline V gene data show CDR1 as SGHTA and CDR2 as FQGNSA. The CDR3 nucleotides read TGTGCCAGCAGCTTAGGAGTTACGGGACCGCGGTACAATGAGCAGTTCTTC. It encodes CASSLGVTGPRYNEQFF.

There are many counts of this clonotype. The chain links TRBV24-1 to TRBJ2-3; D perhaps matches TRBD2 (6 bases). The germline CDR1 and CDR2 sequences are KGHDR and SFDVKD. This CDR3 has 14 residues. V was trimmed by 4 bases and J by 4 bases, leaving 11 bases between them. The CDR3 sequence: CATSDPRLADTQYF. The CDR3 DNA is TGTGCCACCAGTGACCCGCGACTAGCAGATACGCAGTATTTT.

This clonotype occurred many times. V is TRBV20-1 and J is TRBJ2-1; 16 nucleotides line up with TRBD2. In germline, CDR1 is DFQATT, CDR2 SNEGSKA (reference sequence). V was pared by 6 bases and J by 10 bases, with 12 bases of the junction left unmatched. The length of the CDR3 is 16 residues. The CDR3 DNA reads as TGCAGTGCGGATCCGGGACTAGCGGGAGGGTTACGCGAGCAGTTCTTC. Amino acid sequence: CSADPGLAGGLREQFF.

This clonotype was observed many times. The rearrangement joins TRBV20-1 to TRBJ1-1, with unresolved D. The germline CDR1 and CDR2 sequences are DFQATT and SNEGSKA (reference sequence). Trimming shortened V by 6 bases and J by 2 bases, and 16 bases separated the two germline ends. The CDR3 loop spans 14 amino acids. Here the CDR3 reads CSAEAHPGNTEAFF. CDR3 coding DNA: TGCAGTGCCGAAGCTCACCCCGGCAACACTGAAGCTTTCTTT.

The CDR3 spells CASITSRGGSKVFF. CDR3 DNA sequence: TGTGCCAGCATTACATCGAGAGGCGGGAGCAAGGTGTTTTTT. The chain combines TRBV28 with TRBJ2-2, with 7 bases lining up with TRBD2. V shed 7 bases and J 15 bases; nucleotides not matched to a gene: 17. This CDR3 contains 14 residues. CDR1 MDHEN and CDR2 SYDVKM come from the germline V gene.

This clonotype was counted a few times. The chain employs TRBV10-3 and TRBJ2-7, with TRBD2 as a possible D gene (5 bases). There are 13 residues in the CDR3. The V end was cut by 10 bases, the J end by 3 bases, with 16 bases between. CDR1 and CDR2 from the germline V gene are ENHRY and SYGVKD. The CDR3 DNA reads as TGTGCCAACTTAAGCGGTACCATCTACGAGCAGTACTTC. It is translated as CANLSGTIYEQYF.